The clone carrying this TCR beta chain turned up a few times. This specimen comes from a study of blood T cell repertoires in COVID-19. Study-level background: Acute-phase and convalescent COVID-19 samples originated in the United States, Italy and Spain. T cells, B-cell-depleted T cells, or PBMCs supplied cDNA or gDNA.

Germline V CDR1 and CDR2: SNHLY, FYNNEI. Trimming left V 7 bases short and J 5 bases short, with 20 bases between. The CDR3 length is 16 residues. Authors' data handling: It was from reference gene primer amplification that nucleated cell counts were estimated. This table comes from immunoSEQ multiplex PCR, and its TCRdb copy is limited to in-frame clones, with some not included. Clone size and the V and J calls come from that table; the DNA yielded D and trimming. Here the sample spans roughly 330,000 clones, about 84% being singletons. Sequencing was carried out using peripheral blood. The receptor comes from a woman aged 50 to 60 with acute or convalescent COVID-19. This chain uses TRBV2 with TRBJ1-4; D is unclear. The CDR3: CASTNTGISSNEKLFF. In nucleotides, the CDR3 is TGTGCCAGCACCAATACCGGGATCAGTTCAAATGAAAAACTGTTTTTT.